This T cell receptor (beta chain) was recovered during a study of metastatic and nonmetastatic thyroid tumors. Study-level background: Across peripheral blood and tumor or nodule tissue samples taken from malignant and benign thyroid patients, the repertoires were compared with one another. Broader study findings: Reports indicated that malignant thyroid tumors showed significantly higher TCR beta diversity than benign nodules did, in blood and tumor.

No patient received treatment before thyroid surgery. Using MiXCR, TCRdb re-called clones from the PCR reads. The sample lists roughly 18,000 clones, 32% occurring once. Regarding this clone: The target antigen is unknown. This may arise from a read error, as a much more abundant clone is one base away. At the DNA level, this CDR3 is encoded by other sequences in the same sample as well.

Germline CDR1 is SQVTM and CDR2 is ANQGSEA. This CDR3 is 14 amino acids long. The source material was adjacent normal tissue. This clonotype was sampled from a female donor with papillary thyroid cancer or a benign thyroid nodule (not recorded which). Some clones in this sample may be carry-over from other donors' samples. The chain combines TRBV29-1 with TRBJ2-2; 12 nucleotides match TRBD2. CDR3 region: CSVGLAGGTGELFF. The DNA of the CDR3 is TGCAGCGTAGGGCTAGCGGGGGGGACCGGGGAACTGTTTTTT.